This T cell receptor beta chain was sequenced during a study of cytomegalovirus exposure and HLA in healthy donors. V was pared by 8 bases and J by 0 bases, with 14 bases between. Germline V gene data show CDR1 as MNHEY and CDR2 as SMNVEV (reference sequence). This CDR3 spans 15 amino acids. Primers included in the PCR were 60 Vbeta and 13 Jbeta primers. Clones were sequenced by immunoSEQ multiplex PCR, and TCRdb holds only the in-frame ones, with some missing. This table holds about 140,000 clones, approximately 80% found once. The sample holds one count of this clone. Sequences were obtained from PBMCs. The chain links TRBV27 to TRBJ1-5, with a weak D call TRBD1 (6 bases). The TCR sequence derives from a man aged 25 to 40 in good health and CMV-seropositive. CDR3 sequence: CASRTETYSNQPQHF. The CDR3, as DNA: TGTGCCAGCCGGACAGAGACCTATAGCAATCAGCCCCAGCATTTT.